This T cell receptor beta chain was found in a study of CD8 T cells in Susac syndrome. Whole-study context: Patients with Susac syndrome, at blood draw, were therapy-naive, on corticosteroids, or on intravenous immunoglobulin alone.

Germline values: CDR1 LGHNA, CDR2 YNFKEQ. V dropped 1 base and J dropped 7 bases, with 8 bases sitting between them. CDR3 size: 13 residues. RNA totalling about 0.45 to 1 ug underwent reverse transcription with random hexamers. TCRdb used MiXCR to reprocess the immunoSEQ multiplex PCR reads, holding one entry per CDR3 protein. The sample has 95,000 to 150,000 distinct CDR3 sequences, approximately 96% seen once. General observations from the study: The authors found no clonal expansion in Susac syndrome CD4+ T cell repertoires.

As concerns this clonotype: Its antigen remains unknown.

Sequenced material: CD4+ T cells from PBMCs. This sequence joins TRBV4-2 and TRBJ2-1; no clear D. The sequence was obtained from a human donor with Susac syndrome. CDR3 nucleotides: TGTGCCAGCAGCCAAGCTATGGCGAATGAGCAGTTCTTC. Amino acid sequence: CASSQAMANEQFF.